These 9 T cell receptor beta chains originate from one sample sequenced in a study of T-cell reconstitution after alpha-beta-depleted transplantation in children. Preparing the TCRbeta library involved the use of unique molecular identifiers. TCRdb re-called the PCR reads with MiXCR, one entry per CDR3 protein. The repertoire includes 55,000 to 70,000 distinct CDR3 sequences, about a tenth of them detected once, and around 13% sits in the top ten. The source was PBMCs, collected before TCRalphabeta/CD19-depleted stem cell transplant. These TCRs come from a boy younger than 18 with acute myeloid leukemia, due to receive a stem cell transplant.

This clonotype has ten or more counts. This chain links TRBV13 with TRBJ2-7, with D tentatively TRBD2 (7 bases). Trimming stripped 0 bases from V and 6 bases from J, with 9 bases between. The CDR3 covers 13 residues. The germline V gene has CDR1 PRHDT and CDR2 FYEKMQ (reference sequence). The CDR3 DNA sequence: TGTGCCAGCAGCTTAGGCGGGGGGCGCGAGCAGTACGTC. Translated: CASSLGGGREQYV.

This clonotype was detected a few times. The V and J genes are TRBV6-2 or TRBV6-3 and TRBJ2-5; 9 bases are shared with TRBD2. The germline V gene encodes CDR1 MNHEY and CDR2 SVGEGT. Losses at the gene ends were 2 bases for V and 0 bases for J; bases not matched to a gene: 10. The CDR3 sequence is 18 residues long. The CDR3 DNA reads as TGTGCCAGCAGTTACCCCGGGGCTAGCGGGGAATACCAAGAGACCCAGTACTTC. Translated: CASSYPGASGEYQETQYF.

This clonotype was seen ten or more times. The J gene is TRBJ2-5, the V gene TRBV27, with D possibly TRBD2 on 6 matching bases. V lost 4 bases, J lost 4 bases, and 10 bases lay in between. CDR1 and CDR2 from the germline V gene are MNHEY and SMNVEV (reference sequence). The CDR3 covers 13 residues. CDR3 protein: CASSSGRGETQYF. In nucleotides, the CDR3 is TGTGCCAGCAGTTCGGGGCGGGGAGAGACCCAGTACTTC.

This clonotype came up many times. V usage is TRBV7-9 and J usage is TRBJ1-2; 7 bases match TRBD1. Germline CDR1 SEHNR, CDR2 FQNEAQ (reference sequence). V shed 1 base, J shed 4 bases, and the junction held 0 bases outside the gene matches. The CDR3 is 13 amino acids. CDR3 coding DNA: TGTGCCAGCAGCTTAGGGACAGGCTATGGCTACACCTTC. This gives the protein CASSLGTGYGYTF.

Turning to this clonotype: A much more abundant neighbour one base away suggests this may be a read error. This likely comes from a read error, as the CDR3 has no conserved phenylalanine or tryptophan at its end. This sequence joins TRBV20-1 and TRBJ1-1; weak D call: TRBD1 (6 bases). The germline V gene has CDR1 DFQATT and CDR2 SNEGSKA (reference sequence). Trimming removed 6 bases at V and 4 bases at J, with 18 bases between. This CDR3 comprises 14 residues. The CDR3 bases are TGCAGTGCAAGTTTGGGGGGGCAGGTCACTGAAGCTTTCATT. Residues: CSASLGGQVTEAFI.

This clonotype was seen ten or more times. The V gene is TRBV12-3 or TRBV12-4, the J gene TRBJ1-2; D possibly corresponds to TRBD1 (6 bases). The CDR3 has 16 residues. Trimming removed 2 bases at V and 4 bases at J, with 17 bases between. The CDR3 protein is CASSLLGGRSSYGYTF. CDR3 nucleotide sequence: TGTGCCAGCAGTTTATTGGGGGGCAGAAGTAGCTATGGCTACACCTTC.

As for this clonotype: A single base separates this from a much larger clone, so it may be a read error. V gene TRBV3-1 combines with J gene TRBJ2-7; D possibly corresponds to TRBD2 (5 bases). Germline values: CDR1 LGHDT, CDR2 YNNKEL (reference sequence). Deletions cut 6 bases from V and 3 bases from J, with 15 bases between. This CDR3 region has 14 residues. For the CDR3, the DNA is TGTGCCAGCAGATCGAGGGTGCGTAGCTACGAGCAGTACTTC. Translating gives CASRSRVRSYEQYF.

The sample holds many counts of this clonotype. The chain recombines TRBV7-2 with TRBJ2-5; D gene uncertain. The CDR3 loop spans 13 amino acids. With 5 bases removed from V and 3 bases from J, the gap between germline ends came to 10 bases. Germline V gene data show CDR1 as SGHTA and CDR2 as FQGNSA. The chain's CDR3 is CASSPGRKETQYF. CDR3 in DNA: TGTGCCAGCAGCCCAGGACGGAAAGAGACCCAGTACTTC. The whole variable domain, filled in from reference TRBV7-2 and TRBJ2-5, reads GAGVSQSPSNKVTEKGKDVELRCDPISGHTALYWYRQSLGQGLEFLIYFQGNSAPDKSGLPSDRFSAERTGGSVSTLTIQRTQQEDSAVYLCASSPGRKETQYFGPGTRLLVL.

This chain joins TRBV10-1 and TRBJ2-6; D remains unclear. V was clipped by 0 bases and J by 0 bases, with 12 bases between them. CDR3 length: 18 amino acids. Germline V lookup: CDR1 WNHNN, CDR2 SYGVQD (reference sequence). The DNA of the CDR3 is TGCGCCAGCAGTGAGTCCCCCAAGGAAGTCTCTGGGGCCAACGTCCTGACTTTC. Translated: CASSESPKEVSGANVLTF.